These 27 T cell receptor beta chains originate from one sample sequenced in a study of cytomegalovirus exposure and HLA in healthy donors. Method: immunoSEQ multiplex PCR; TCRdb's copy keeps in-frame clones and lacks some. The sample records roughly 150,000 clones, 75% to 90% being singletons. What was sequenced was PBMCs. Receptors originate from a young woman in good health and CMV-seronegative.

The chain is built from TRBV30 and TRBJ2-3; D is ambiguous. V lost 3 bases to trimming and J lost 0 bases, with 13 bases between them. The CDR3 runs 15 residues. Germline V gene data show CDR1 as GTSNPN and CDR2 as SVGIG (reference sequence). The CDR3 region has the DNA TGTGCCTGGAGCCACACGGAGTACAGCACAGATACGCAGTATTTT. Residues: CAWSHTEYSTDTQYF.

This sequence joins TRBV5-1 and TRBJ2-2, with TRBD1 identical over 8 bases. The V and J ends lost 4 bases and 5 bases, in that order; junction bases with no gene match: 10. The CDR3 covers 16 residues. In germline, CDR1 is SGHRS, CDR2 YFSETQ. CDR3 nucleotide sequence: TGCGCCAGCAGCCTCCGGACAGGGAGGAGAACCGGGGAGCTGTTTTTT. Translated: CASSLRTGRRTGELFF.

The chain employs TRBV7-9 and TRBJ2-3, with 12 bases aligning to TRBD2. Germline loops: CDR1 SEHNR, CDR2 FQNEAQ (reference sequence). Trimming took 2 bases from V and 6 from J; bases not matched to a gene: 9. CDR3 size: 17 residues. The CDR3 loop reads CASSLPTSGSSGDTQYF. CDR3 in DNA: TGTGCCAGCAGCTTACCGACTAGCGGGAGCTCCGGTGATACGCAGTATTTT.

This chain links TRBV7-3 with TRBJ1-6; D is possibly TRBD1 (5 bases). CDR1 and CDR2 (germline): SGHTA, FQGTGA. The V end was cut by 3 bases, the J end by 13 bases, with 13 bases between. This CDR3 is 13 amino acids long. In nucleotides, the CDR3 is TGTGCCAGCAGCTTGGCGGGACCTTCGCCCCTCCACTTT. As protein: CASSLAGPSPLHF.

This chain uses TRBV10-3 with TRBJ2-7, with TRBD2 identical over 10 bases. The V and J ends lost 1 base and 2 bases, in that order; junction bases with no gene match: 5. The germline V gene encodes CDR1 ENHRY and CDR2 SYGVKD. The CDR3 spans 16 residues. The CDR3: CAISELLAGLPYEQYF. The DNA for the CDR3 is TGTGCCATCAGTGAGTTACTAGCGGGGTTGCCCTACGAGCAGTACTTC.

This chain uses TRBV5-4 with TRBJ1-2; 8 nucleotides line up with TRBD1. Germline trimming cut 3 bases from V and 4 bases from J; bases unmatched to any gene: 8. The CDR3 has 15 amino acids. The germline CDR1 and CDR2 sequences are SGHNT and YYREEE (reference sequence). The CDR3: CASSWWDRSIYGYTF. Written as DNA, the CDR3 is TGTGCCAGCAGCTGGTGGGACAGGTCGATCTATGGCTACACCTTC. Full variable domain (missing parts from reference TRBV5-4 and TRBJ1-2): ETGVTQSPTHLIKTRGQQVTLRCSSQSGHNTVSWYQQALGQGPQFIFQYYREEENGRGNFPPRFSGLQFPNYSSELNVNALELDDSALYLCASSWWDRSIYGYTFGSGTRLTVV.

This sequence joins TRBV4-2 and TRBJ2-1; 12 nucleotides agree with TRBD2. The V and J ends lost 0 bases and 6 bases, in that order; junction bases with no gene match: 3. There are 16 residues in the CDR3. Germline CDR1 LGHNA, CDR2 YNFKEQ. The CDR3 coding sequence is TGTGCCAGCAGCCAAGATCCTAGCGGGGGGGCCAATGAGCAGTTCTTC. It translates to CASSQDPSGGANEQFF.

This clone was seen more than once but under ten times. The genes are TRBV28 and TRBJ2-3, with 14 positions matching TRBD2. CDR3 length: 19 residues. In germline, CDR1 is MDHEN, CDR2 SYDVKM. V trimming: 5 bases; J trimming: 0 bases; junction bases outside the gene matches: 10. In nucleotides, the CDR3 is TGTGCCAGCAGTCCACCGGGACTAGCGGGAGCTTCTAGCACAGATACGCAGTATTTT. Its translation is CASSPPGLAGASSTDTQYF.

V usage is TRBV6-5 and J usage is TRBJ2-7; the D gene is possibly TRBD2 (6 bases). The germline V gene has CDR1 MNHEY and CDR2 SVGAGI. V was pared by 0 bases and J by 2 bases, with 14 bases between. The CDR3 totals 16 residues. CDR3 sequence (DNA): TGTGCCAGCAGTTACTCGTGGCCGGGGGAAGCCTACGAGCAGTACTTC. Encoded protein: CASSYSWPGEAYEQYF.

This clone turned up a few times. The chain has TRBV11-2 and TRBJ2-3; 10 nucleotides agree with TRBD2. CDR1 is SGHAT, CDR2 FQNNGV, per germline. The CDR3 runs to 15 residues. Trimming cost V 1 base and J 5 bases; bases outside gene matches: 3. CDR3 loop: CASSLAASGRDTQYF. CDR3 sequence (DNA): TGTGCCAGCAGCTTAGCGGCTAGCGGGAGAGATACGCAGTATTTT.

This chain joins TRBV18 and TRBJ2-1; possible D gene TRBD2, 6 bases. V shed 3 bases and J shed 0 bases, with 15 bases lying between them. Germline V gene data show CDR1 as KGHSH and CDR2 as LQKENI. This CDR3 is built from 17 residues. DNA for the CDR3: TGTGCCAGCTCACCGGGCGGGAAAACATACTCCTACAATGAGCAGTTCTTC. Translation gives CASSPGGKTYSYNEQFF.

This chain uses TRBV10-1 with TRBJ2-5; a weak D match, TRBD1 (5 bases). Per the germline V gene, CDR1 is WNHNN and CDR2 is SYGVQD (reference sequence). The CDR3 is 13 amino acids. V lost 2 bases to trimming and J lost 9 bases, with 13 bases between them. The CDR3 sequence: CASSESRSGPQYF. The DNA of the CDR3 is TGCGCCAGCAGTGAGAGTCGTTCAGGGCCCCAGTACTTC.

This clone was recorded only once. The rearrangement links TRBV27 to TRBJ1-1; 11 bases agree with TRBD1. The CDR3 totals 16 residues. The V and J ends lost 5 bases and 0 bases, in that order; junction bases with no gene match: 5. Germline V gene sequence: CDR1 MNHEY, CDR2 SMNVEV (reference sequence). The chain's CDR3 is CASSHGQGALNTEAFF. CDR3 coding DNA: TGTGCCAGCAGTCACGGACAGGGGGCTCTGAACACTGAAGCTTTCTTT.

The gene calls are TRBV6-5 and TRBJ2-4; D perhaps matches TRBD1 (7 bases). The CDR3 runs 13 residues. Trimming stripped 4 bases from V and 13 bases from J, with 17 bases between. From germline, CDR1 is MNHEY and CDR2 SVGAGI. The chain's CDR3 is CASSSLRGDPQYF. DNA of the CDR3: TGTGCCAGCAGTTCCCTCAGGGGGGACCCCCAGTACTTC.

The chain employs TRBV29-1 and TRBJ1-2, with D possibly being TRBD1 (6 bases). The germline V and J ends were trimmed by 5 bases and 0 bases, with 10 bases remaining between them. The CDR3 spans 13 residues. Germline lookup yields CDR1 SQVTM and CDR2 ANQGSEA. The CDR3 DNA sequence: TGCAGCGTTCTCCGGGACACTAACTATGGCTACACCTTC. Protein product: CSVLRDTNYGYTF.

V gene TRBV19 combines with J gene TRBJ1-5; D gene ambiguous. Trimming shortened V by 7 bases and J by 2 bases, and 15 bases separated the two germline ends. CDR1 LNHDA and CDR2 SQIVND come from the germline V gene (reference sequence). This CDR3 region has 15 residues. The CDR3 sequence: CASKDQMLGNQPQHF. CDR3 DNA: TGTGCCAGTAAAGATCAGATGCTAGGCAATCAGCCCCAGCATTTT. Drawing the rest from reference TRBV19 and TRBJ1-5, the complete variable domain is DGGITQSPKYLFRKEGQNVTLSCEQNLNHDAMYWYRQDPGQGLRLIYYSQIVNDFQKGDIAEGYSVSREKKESFPLTVTSAQKNPTAFYLCASKDQMLGNQPQHFGDGTRLSIL.

The chain links TRBV4-3 to TRBJ2-7, with D hard to call. The CDR3 has 13 amino acids. V was pared by 1 base and J by 2 bases, with 6 bases between. Germline V gives CDR1 LGHNA, CDR2 YSLEER. The CDR3 region is CASSQGRTYEQYF. The CDR3, as DNA: TGCGCCAGCAGCCAAGGCAGGACCTACGAGCAGTACTTC.

The gene calls are TRBV29-1 and TRBJ1-2; no clear D gene. Trimming took 1 base from V and 4 from J, leaving 10 bases between them. This CDR3 comprises 13 residues. CDR1 SQVTM and CDR2 ANQGSEA come from the germline V gene. For the CDR3, the DNA is TGCAGCGTTGAAGGTGAGTTCCTCTATGGCTACACCTTC. It yields the protein CSVEGEFLYGYTF.

The genes are TRBV15 and TRBJ2-7; TRBD1 might be the D (6 bases). The V gene's germline CDR1 is LNHNV and CDR2 YYDKDF (reference sequence). The CDR3 has 15 amino acids. V shed 0 bases and J shed 4 bases, with 13 bases lying between them. The chain's CDR3 is CATSRDRGTGYEQYF. The CDR3 DNA sequence: TGTGCCACCAGCAGAGATAGGGGGACGGGATACGAGCAGTACTTC.

The chain uses TRBV5-6 and TRBJ2-7; 10 nucleotides align to TRBD2. The CDR3 extends over 14 amino acids. Germline loops: CDR1 SGHDT, CDR2 YYEEEE. Unmatched junction bases numbered 6, after V lost 4 bases and J lost 5 bases. The CDR3 nucleotides read TGTGCCAGCAGCCTGGGACTAGCGATGGACGAGCAGTACTTC. Encoded protein: CASSLGLAMDEQYF.

The chain uses TRBV5-1 and TRBJ2-4; 11 nucleotides align to TRBD1. CDR3 size: 16 residues. Germline V gene data show CDR1 as SGHRS and CDR2 as YFSETQ. V gave up 4 bases and J gave up 2 bases; unmatched junction bases: 5. The CDR3 DNA reads TGCGCCAGCAGCCCACGGACAGGGGGCACCAAAAACATTCAGTACTTC. Translated: CASSPRTGGTKNIQYF.

The J gene is TRBJ2-7, the V gene TRBV5-6, with TRBD1 as a possible D gene (5 bases). CDR1 is SGHDT and CDR2 is YYEEEE in the germline V gene. CDR3 length: 16 amino acids. Trimming left V 3 bases short and J 2 bases short, with 18 bases between. DNA of the CDR3: TGTGCCAGCAGCTGGGTTAAGTCCGACAGCACCTACGAGCAGTACTTC. Translated: CASSWVKSDSTYEQYF. Filled out from reference TRBV5-6 and TRBJ2-7, the complete variable domain reads DAGVTQSPTHLIKTRGQQVTLRCSPKSGHDTVSWYQQALGQGPQFIFQYYEEEERQRGNFPDRFSGHQFPNYSSELNVNALLLGDSALYLCASSWVKSDSTYEQYFGPGTRLTVT.

This chain uses TRBV6-5 with TRBJ2-3, with D perhaps matching TRBD2 (5 bases). The germline gives CDR1 MNHEY, CDR2 SVGAGI. Trimming took off 5 bases at V and 2 bases at J, with 11 bases between the two ends. This CDR3 contains 14 residues. CDR3 sequence reads: CASSRRSSTDTQYF. Written as DNA, the CDR3 is TGTGCCAGCAGTAGGAGGAGCTCCACAGATACGCAGTATTTT.

The chain employs TRBV13 and TRBJ1-3, with 9 bases matching TRBD1. The germline V gene encodes CDR1 PRHDT and CDR2 FYEKMQ (reference sequence). V shed 5 bases, J shed 0 bases, and the junction held 8 bases outside the gene matches. This CDR3 contains 17 residues. CDR3 protein: CASSGGTGSLSGNTIYF. Written as DNA, the CDR3 is TGTGCCAGCAGCGGCGGGACAGGGAGTCTCTCTGGAAACACCATATATTTT.

This clone has only a few counts. This chain uses TRBV7-9 with TRBJ1-1; TRBD1 is a possible D gene (5 bases). The ends were cut back, 1 base at V and 5 bases at J, with 8 bases in the middle. The CDR3 covers 13 residues. CDR1 is SEHNR, CDR2 FQNEAQ, per germline (reference sequence). The CDR3 loop is CASSLESGTEAFF. The DNA of the CDR3 is TGTGCCAGCAGCTTAGAGTCAGGGACTGAAGCTTTCTTT. Looking up the rest from reference TRBV7-9 and TRBJ1-1 gives the full variable domain: DTGVSQNPRHKITKRGQNVTFRCDPISEHNRLYWYRQTLGQGPEFLTYFQNEAQLEKSRLLSDRFSAERPKGSFSTLEIQRTEQGDSAMYLCASSLESGTEAFFGQGTRLTVV.

The CDR3 here is CASSVATGGLAGSDTQYF. The CDR3 DNA sequence: TGTGCCAGCAGCGTAGCTACAGGGGGACTAGCGGGCTCAGATACGCAGTATTTT. The V and J genes are TRBV9 and TRBJ2-3, with 12 bases matching TRBD2. V shed 0 bases, J shed 4 bases, and the junction held 9 bases outside the gene matches. Germline V gives CDR1 SGDLS, CDR2 YYNGEE. The CDR3 loop spans 18 amino acids.

The gene calls are TRBV5-1 and TRBJ1-1; D unresolved. The CDR3 is made up of 12 amino acids. Looked up from germline, CDR1 is SGHRS and CDR2 is YFSETQ. V lost 5 bases and J lost 7, with 12 bases in between. The CDR3 region has the DNA TGCGCCAGCAGATATAACAGCAATGAAGCTTTCTTT. It codes for CASRYNSNEAFF. Full variable domain (rest looked up from reference TRBV5-1 and TRBJ1-1): KAGVTQTPRYLIKTRGQQVTLSCSPISGHRSVSWYQQTPGQGLQFLFEYFSETQRNKGNFPGRFSGRQFSNSRSEMNVSTLELGDSALYLCASRYNSNEAFFGQGTRLTVV.